Each of the 18 T cell receptor beta chains below was sequenced from the same sample in a study of blood T cell repertoires in COVID-19. Here immunoSEQ multiplex PCR was the method, and the copy in TCRdb shows in-frame clones only, minus some. This sample has over 95,000 clones; nearly 90% occur once, and the top ten carry roughly 8.9%. Sequencing input: peripheral blood. The receptors were gathered from a woman in her seventies who had recovered from COVID-19.

The V and J genes are TRBV9 and TRBJ2-5; 7 bases map to TRBD2. J lost 3 bases, V lost 0 bases, and 2 bases had no gene match. CDR3 length: 14 amino acids. Germline V gene lookup returns CDR1 SGDLS and CDR2 YYNGEE. CDR3 region: CASSVDRGEETQYF. The DNA of the CDR3 is TGTGCCAGCAGCGTAGACCGGGGGGAAGAGACCCAGTACTTC.

This chain links TRBV5-6 with TRBJ1-1; unclear D gene. Trimming left V 3 bases short and J 4 bases short, with 16 bases between. There are 15 residues in the CDR3. The V gene's germline CDR1 is SGHDT and CDR2 YYEEEE. As DNA, the CDR3 is TGTGCCAGCAGCTCGCTCTACAGCTCCAGCACTGAAGCTTTCTTT. Amino acids: CASSSLYSSSTEAFF.

The chain carries TRBV27 and TRBJ2-5; 12 bases align to TRBD2. Germline CDR1 reads MNHEY; CDR2 reads SMNVEV (reference sequence). The CDR3 sequence is 15 residues long. The junction had 7 bases not matched to a gene; V was cut back by 3 bases and J by 8 bases. The CDR3 sequence: CASSLASGRVGTQYF. In DNA, the CDR3 is TGTGCCAGCAGTTTGGCTAGCGGGAGGGTTGGCACCCAGTACTTC.

The chain couples TRBV28 to TRBJ1-2; tentatively, D is TRBD1 (5 bases). CDR1 is MDHEN and CDR2 is SYDVKM in the germline V gene. The CDR3 contains 13 residues. The V end was cut by 3 bases, the J end by 5 bases, with 10 bases between. CDR3 amino acids: CASSFQGGYGYTF. CDR3 bases: TGTGCCAGCAGTTTTCAGGGAGGGTATGGCTACACCTTC.

V is TRBV3-1 (or the pseudogene TRBV3-2) and J is TRBJ2-7, with TRBD1 identical over 8 bases. This CDR3 comprises 13 residues. In germline, CDR1 is LGHDT, CDR2 YNNKEL (reference sequence). V was pared by 5 bases and J by 2 bases, with 2 bases of the junction left unmatched. CDR3 protein: CASSIQGAYEQYF. DNA for the CDR3: TGTGCCAGCAGCATACAGGGGGCCTACGAGCAGTACTTC.

The chain combines TRBV6-5 with TRBJ2-1; TRBD2 might be the D (7 bases). This CDR3 has 13 residues. Trimming took off 6 bases at V and 4 bases at J, with 10 bases between the two ends. Germline CDR1 MNHEY, CDR2 SVGAGI. DNA of the CDR3: TGTGCCAGCAGGGGGGGGCCGTACAATGAGCAGTTCTTC. Protein: CASRGGPYNEQFF.

This chain joins TRBV28 and TRBJ2-7; D gene ambiguous. The CDR3 extends over 11 amino acids. In germline, CDR1 is MDHEN, CDR2 SYDVKM. Trimming shortened V by 6 bases and J by 0 bases, and 3 bases separated the two germline ends. CDR3 sequence: CASRSSYEQYF. CDR3 nucleotide sequence: TGTGCCAGCAGGAGCTCCTACGAGCAGTACTTC. Complete variable domain (other parts from reference TRBV28 and TRBJ2-7): DVKVTQSSRYLVKRTGEKVFLECVQDMDHENMFWYRQDPGLGLRLIYFSYDVKMKEKGDIPEGYSVSREKKERFSLILESASTNQTSMYLCASRSSYEQYFGPGTRLTVT.

The rearrangement links TRBV7-2 to TRBJ1-1; D is ambiguous. The V end was cut by 2 bases, the J end by 2 bases, with 15 bases between. From germline, CDR1 is SGHTA and CDR2 FQGNSA. The CDR3 extends over 16 amino acids. CDR3 in DNA: TGTGCCAGCAGCTTAACATACAGCTCTATAAACACTGAAGCTTTCTTT. It codes for CASSLTYSSINTEAFF.

The chain uses TRBV2 and TRBJ2-3; 8 nucleotides align to TRBD1. The CDR3 consists of 15 residues. CDR1 SNHLY and CDR2 FYNNEI come from the germline V gene. Germline trimming cut 8 bases from V and 5 bases from J; bases unmatched to any gene: 12. CDR3 coding DNA: TGTGCCAGCTGTAGGGCAGGGGGCATCGGAGATACGCAGTATTTT. Translating gives CASCRAGGIGDTQYF.

This clone was detected only once. V usage is TRBV7-2 and J usage is TRBJ1-6, with D unresolved. The CDR3 covers 15 residues. The V gene's germline CDR1 is SGHTA and CDR2 FQGNSA. V lost 0 bases and J 8 bases, leaving 11 bases between the germline ends. CDR3 region: CASSLAQIGDSPLHF. The CDR3 nucleotides are TGTGCCAGCAGCTTAGCCCAGATCGGAGATTCACCCCTCCACTTT.

This rearrangement joins TRBV27 to TRBJ1-2, with 8 positions matching TRBD1. Germline assignment: CDR1 MNHEY and CDR2 SMNVEV (reference sequence). The J segment lost 7 bases and the V segment lost 6 bases, leaving 19 bases of the junction unmatched. The CDR3 consists of 17 residues. The CDR3 protein is CASSPPIRQGRFRGYTF. The CDR3 bases are TGTGCCAGCAGCCCCCCTATTAGACAGGGGCGATTCCGTGGCTACACCTTC.

The rearrangement uses TRBV14 and TRBJ1-2; D may be TRBD1 (5 bases). Germline-derived CDR1 and CDR2 are SGHDN and FVKESK. Between the trimmed V and J ends, which lost 1 base and 2 bases, there was a span of 5 bases. This CDR3 is 13 amino acids long. The CDR3 DNA follows: TGTGCCAGCAGCCAAGGGACAAACTATGGCTACACCTTC. Its translation is CASSQGTNYGYTF.

The CDR3 nucleotides read TGTGCCAGCAGCCAAGCCGGGAAGAGGGAAAAACTGTTTTTT. Translation: CASSQAGKREKLFF. This chain links TRBV4-2 with TRBJ1-4; D unclear. CDR1 and CDR2 (germline): LGHNA, YNFKEQ. The germline V and J ends were trimmed by 1 base and 8 bases, with 11 bases remaining between them. This CDR3 is 14 amino acids long.

V usage is TRBV30 and J usage is TRBJ1-2; weak D call: TRBD1 (5 bases). CDR1 GTSNPN and CDR2 SVGIG come from the germline V gene (reference sequence). The CDR3 covers 14 residues. V gave up 2 bases and J gave up 5 bases, with 15 bases separating them. CDR3 in amino acids: CAWSRQGVGYGYTF. Here the CDR3 DNA reads TGTGCCTGGAGTAGGCAGGGTGTTGGGTATGGCTACACCTTC.

This chain uses TRBV5-5 with TRBJ2-7; perhaps TRBD1 as D (5 bases). The CDR3 sequence is 15 residues long. Germline CDR1 and CDR2: SGHKS and YYEKEE (reference sequence). Trimming took 4 bases from V and 0 from J, leaving 14 bases between them. The CDR3 loop reads CASSPDNRRSYEQYF. The CDR3 nucleotides read TGTGCCAGCAGCCCGGACAACCGCCGCTCCTACGAGCAGTACTTC. Combining the CDR3 with reference TRBV5-5 and TRBJ2-7 gives the whole variable domain DAGVTQSPTHLIKTRGQQVTLRCSPISGHKSVSWYQQVLGQGPQFIFQYYEKEERGRGNFPDRFSARQFPNYSSELNVNALLLGDSALYLCASSPDNRRSYEQYFGPGTRLTVT.

V and J are TRBV7-3 and TRBJ1-2; no clear D. CDR1 and CDR2 from the germline V gene are SGHTA and FQGTGA. V lost 5 bases to trimming and J lost 5 bases, with 12 bases between them. There are 13 residues in the CDR3. Here the CDR3 DNA reads TGTGCCAGCAGCGCCGGGGTTGGATATGGCTACACCTTC. Its protein product is CASSAGVGYGYTF.

This rearrangement joins TRBV7-2 to TRBJ2-4, with 9 bases aligning to TRBD2. Germline lookup yields CDR1 SGHTA and CDR2 FQGNSA. The trim removed 5 bases at V and 8 bases at J, leaving 10 bases unmatched. CDR3 length: 15 residues. The CDR3 here is CASSLIGTSWDIQYF. CDR3 bases: TGTGCCAGCAGCCTCATCGGGACTAGCTGGGACATTCAGTACTTC.

The gene calls are TRBV11-3 and TRBJ2-1, with D perhaps TRBD2 (5 bases). The CDR3 is 14 residues long. The germline V gene encodes CDR1 SGHNT and CDR2 YENEEA. Trimming pared 7 bases from V and 0 bases from J, leaving 10 bases between. This CDR3 reads CASNGIYSYNEQFF. CDR3 DNA: TGTGCCAGCAACGGGATCTACTCCTACAATGAGCAGTTCTTC.